The 15 T cell receptor beta chains below come from one sample, sequenced in a study of sequential checkpoint blockade in melanoma (dated by TCRdb to the late 2010s). This sample's treatment or condition label indicates: randomized to nivolumab then ipilimumab (arm A) or the reverse (arm B). The library was prepared using the immunoSEQ multiplex PCR assay. In TCRdb, the immuneACCESS table is reduced to in-frame sequences with V and J assigned. These tables do not hold every clone; where another copy was compared, an unresolved V gene accounts for under half, and the others remain unexplained. The sample table contains about 3,500 clones; only one count was recorded for 18% of them. Together, the top ten hold roughly a quarter of the sample. The sequenced sample was tumor tissue (inferred from file names), obtained from a patient given nivolumab and ipilimumab in sequence. The origin of the receptors is a human donor with melanoma.

This clone counts as medium-sized. The rearrangement links TRBV6-8 to TRBJ2-1; D may be TRBD2 (5 bases). With 5 bases removed from V and 2 bases from J, the gap between germline ends came to 13 bases. The CDR3 runs 15 residues. The germline V gene encodes CDR1 MNHGY and CDR2 SAAAGT. CDR3 sequence: CASSVTWGAYNEQFF. CDR3 DNA sequence: TGTGCCAGCAGTGTAACCTGGGGAGCCTACAATGAGCAGTTCTTC.

The J gene is TRBJ1-6, the V gene TRBV6-8; no firm D call. The V gene lost 0 bases and the J gene lost 11 bases, with 8 bases spanning the gap. CDR1 MNHGY and CDR2 SAAAGT come from the germline V gene. CDR3 length: 13 amino acids. In DNA form, the CDR3 reads TGTGCCAGCAGTTACTCGGGAGGCACACCCCTCCACTTT. This translates into CASSYSGGTPLHF.

V usage is TRBV18 and J usage is TRBJ2-3; unclear D gene. CDR3 length equals 12 residues. Germline loops: CDR1 KGHSH, CDR2 LQKENI. V was cut by 6 bases and J by 2 bases, with 6 bases left in between. CDR3 bases: TGTGCCAGCTCGTTGACCACAGATACGCAGTATTTT. This codes for CASSLTTDTQYF.

The chain joins TRBV6-8 to TRBJ1-2, with a tentative D call TRBD1 (5 bases). The V gene's germline CDR1 is MNHGY and CDR2 SAAAGT. There are 17 residues in the CDR3. With 5 bases removed from V and 2 bases from J, the gap between germline ends came to 21 bases. The CDR3 coding sequence is TGTGCCAGCAGTGAGGGGCAGTCCTATGGACCCAACTATGGCTACACCTTC. This codes for CASSEGQSYGPNYGYTF.

This clone is labeled medium-sized (0.01 to 0.1%). The chain joins TRBV6-8 to TRBJ1-1; 8 bases agree with TRBD1. Losses at the gene ends were 6 bases for V and 3 bases for J; bases not matched to a gene: 6. CDR1 MNHGY and CDR2 SAAAGT come from the germline V gene. The CDR3 has 14 amino acids. The DNA for the CDR3 is TGTGCCAGCAGCTGGACAGGGCGAGACACTGAAGCTTTCTTT. It encodes CASSWTGRDTEAFF.

The genes are TRBV5-1 and TRBJ2-5, with a weak D call TRBD2 (6 bases). This CDR3 is built from 14 residues. Trimming stripped 6 bases from V and 4 bases from J, with 16 bases between. CDR1 and CDR2 from the germline V gene are SGHRS and YFSETQ. The CDR3: CASTPFLRGETQYF. CDR3 nucleotide sequence: TGCGCCAGCACCCCGTTTCTGCGGGGAGAGACCCAGTACTTC.

The V call is TRBV6-8, the J call TRBJ2-7; 9 nucleotides match TRBD2. CDR3 size: 17 residues. CDR1 is MNHGY and CDR2 is SAAAGT in the germline V gene. The trim removed 5 bases at V and 5 bases at J, leaving 16 bases unmatched. CDR3 sequence (DNA): TGTGCCAGCAGTGGTTCGATGACTAGCGGCCCTAGTGACGAGCAGTACTTC. This gives the protein CASSGSMTSGPSDEQYF.

V gene TRBV6-8 combines with J gene TRBJ1-3; unclear D gene. Germline lookup yields CDR1 MNHGY and CDR2 SAAAGT. The CDR3 length is 14 residues. Trimming removed 7 bases from V and 7 bases from J, with 17 bases in between. The CDR3 spells CASTQVGRENTIYF. The CDR3 DNA is TGTGCCAGCACCCAGGTTGGGAGGGAGAACACCATATATTTT.

The chain couples TRBV6-8 to TRBJ1-4; D not resolved. CDR3 length: 14 amino acids. CDR1 and CDR2 (germline): MNHGY, SAAAGT. The V gene lost 2 bases and the J gene lost 5 bases, with 9 bases spanning the gap. CDR3 coding DNA: TGTGCCAGCAGTTACGTCAACCTAAATGAAAAACTGTTTTTT. Protein: CASSYVNLNEKLFF.

This clone qualifies as medium-sized. The rearrangement uses TRBV23-1 and TRBJ2-3, with D perhaps given as TRBD1 or TRBD2 (5 bases each). TRBV23-1 is treated as an ORF (open reading frame) with a function not yet certain. CDR3 length equals 13 residues. The V end lost 6 bases, the J end lost 4 bases, and 11 bases lay between the germline ends. CDR3 protein: CASSQGPPDTQYF. CDR3 coding DNA: TGCGCCAGCAGCCAGGGACCCCCAGATACGCAGTATTTT.

The CDR3 loop reads CASSLVQREGVTQYF. The CDR3 bases are TGCGCCAGCAGCTTGGTACAGCGGGAAGGTGTGACCCAGTACTTC. The chain links TRBV5-1 to TRBJ2-5; 7 nucleotides align to TRBD2. CDR1 and CDR2 from the germline V gene are SGHRS and YFSETQ. The CDR3 consists of 15 residues. The ends lost 0 bases at V and 7 bases at J; junction bases unmatched: 9.

Ten or more counts support this clone. The chain is built from TRBV7-1 and TRBJ2-2; D ambiguous. TRBV7-1 is filed as an ORF, its function uncertain. The CDR3 contains 13 residues. V gave up 3 bases and J gave up 4 bases, with 6 bases separating them. The CDR3 DNA follows: TGTGCCAGCAGCTCCACCCTCACCGGGGAGCTGTTTTTT. This translates into CASSSTLTGELFF.

The chain is built from TRBV19 and TRBJ2-7; D assignment may be TRBD1 or TRBD2 (5 bases each). Per germline, CDR1 LNHDA and CDR2 SQIVND (reference sequence). The CDR3 has 15 amino acids. Trimming shortened V by 3 bases and J by 6 bases, and 18 bases separated the two germline ends. The DNA for the CDR3 is TGTGCCAGTAGTATTTTGGACTCGGGGCCACGCGAGCAGTACTTC. Translating gives CASSILDSGPREQYF.

This clone was observed many times. The chain is built from TRBV6-8 and TRBJ2-7, with D perhaps TRBD2 (6 bases). Germline CDR1 and CDR2: MNHGY and SAAAGT. This CDR3 region has 15 residues. V lost 4 bases, J lost 4 bases, and 17 bases lay in between. CDR3 DNA: TGTGCCAGCAGTTCCGGGGAAGCGGGCGCATACGAGCAGTACTTC. Translated, it gives CASSSGEAGAYEQYF.

The gene calls are TRBV9 and TRBJ1-2; D is perhaps TRBD1 (5 bases). Between the trimmed V and J ends, which lost 0 bases and 3 bases, there was a span of 9 bases. The CDR3 consists of 14 residues. Germline-derived CDR1 and CDR2 are SGDLS and YYNGEE. CDR3 loop: CASSVVREDYGYTF. In nucleotides, the CDR3 is TGTGCCAGCAGCGTAGTCAGGGAAGACTATGGCTACACCTTC. The complete variable domain, with remaining parts taken from reference TRBV9 and TRBJ1-2, reads DSGVTQTPKHLITATGQRVTLRCSPRSGDLSVYWYQQSLDQGLQFLIQYYNGEERAKGNILERFSAQQFPDLHSELNLSSLELGDSALYFCASSVVREDYGYTFGSGTRLTVV.